This TCR beta chain originates from a study of T cells in Graves' hyperthyroidism and ophthalmopathy. Reasons for excluding patients were uncontrolled infection, other autoimmune disease, pregnancy or lactation. Clinical symptoms, serum thyroxine and TRAb, thyroid ultrasound and orbital computed tomography together formed the diagnostic basis. Amplification targeted TCR beta CDR3 regions from RNA transcripts. The study used the HTBI primer set for a first-round RT-PCR of the TCR CDR3. TCRdb passed the multiplex PCR reads through MiXCR, listing each CDR3 protein once. The sample carries around 370,000 distinct CDR3 sequences, roughly 18% recorded once. This clonotype appeared many times. Its antigen is still unknown. Study-wide results and limits: Among clonotypes expanded in thyroid above 0.001, most were also found in blood. The model identified upcoming ophthalmopathy a median about six months ahead of onset.

V was pared by 5 bases and J by 4 bases, with 14 bases between. The CDR3 sequence is 15 residues long. The germline gives CDR1 SEHNR, CDR2 FQNEAQ (reference sequence). The source is a man in his late teens or twenties with Graves' ophthalmopathy. Sequences were obtained from blood. The rearrangement joins TRBV7-9 to TRBJ2-2; tentative D call: TRBD2 (6 bases). CDR3 nucleotides: TGTGCCAGCAGCGTCGGGAGCGCCAGCACCGGGGAGCTGTTTTTT. Translating it yields CASSVGSASTGELFF.